These T cell receptor beta chains were read from a single sample in a study of blood T cell repertoires in COVID-19. TCRdb's copy holds only in-frame clones and misses some; the assay was immunoSEQ multiplex PCR. The sample includes about 180,000 clones, approximately 88% of them seen just once. Sequenced sample: peripheral blood. The origin of the receptors is a woman aged 30 to 39 with acute or convalescent COVID-19. Each CDR3 is given with its conserved first and last residue. D genes are given only for firm matches. A row's size may be missing; if present it is once, few, many or a size class.

J: TRBJ2-7; V: TRBV5-6; size: -; D: -; CDR3: CASSLKLGTQEYF; DNA: TGTGCCAGCAGCTTGAAGTTGGGGACACAGGAGTACTTC
J: TRBJ1-2; V: TRBV7-2; size: once; D: -; CDR3: CASRRGSGGYTF; DNA: TGTGCCAGCAGGAGGGGGAGTGGTGGCTACACCTTC
J: TRBJ2-3; V: TRBV6-6; size: -; D: TRBD2; CDR3: CASRGGWATDTQYF; DNA: TGTGCCAGCAGGGGGGGGTGGGCCACAGATACGCAGTATTTT
J: TRBJ2-3; V: TRBV5-1; size: -; D: -; CDR3: CASSPEGADTQYF; DNA: TGCGCCAGCAGCCCTGAGGGGGCAGATACGCAGTATTTT
J: TRBJ2-1; V: TRBV19; size: once; D: TRBD2; CDR3: CASRLGLAGGSSYNEQFF; DNA: TGTGCCAGTAGACTGGGACTAGCGGGAGGGAGCTCCTACAATGAGCAGTTCTTC
J: TRBJ2-1; V: TRBV18; size: -; D: -; CDR3: CASSQLPPGSSYNEQFF; DNA: TGTGCCAGCTCACAATTACCACCAGGAAGCTCCTACAATGAGCAGTTCTTC
J: TRBJ1-6; V: TRBV20-1; size: once; D: -; CDR3: CSASRTDSPLHF; DNA: TGCAGTGCTAGTAGGACTGATTCACCCCTCCACTTT
J: TRBJ2-1; V: TRBV12-5; size: -; D: -; CDR3: CALEPSLSYNEQFF; DNA: TGTGCTCTCGAGCCCTCACTCTCCTACAATGAGCAGTTCTTC
J: TRBJ1-3; V: TRBV28; size: -; D: -; CDR3: CASSLLGDGSGNTIYF; DNA: TGTGCCAGCAGTTTATTGGGCGACGGCTCTGGAAACACCATATATTTT
J: TRBJ1-2; V: TRBV20-1; size: -; D: -; CDR3: CSATDSGYTF; DNA: TGCAGTGCTACGGACTCTGGCTACACCTTC
J: TRBJ1-2; V: TRBV2; size: -; D: -; CDR3: CASRGGPYGYTF; DNA: TGTGCCAGCAGGGGAGGACCATATGGCTACACCTTC
J: TRBJ2-5; V: TRBV15; size: -; D: -; CDR3: CATSRGAAETQYF; DNA: TGTGCCACCAGCAGAGGCGCCGCAGAGACCCAGTACTTC
J: TRBJ2-5; V: TRBV12-5; size: -; D: TRBD1; CDR3: CASGGRDRGGTQYF; DNA: TGTGCTAGTGGTGGCCGGGACAGGGGAGGGACCCAGTACTTC
J: TRBJ2-1; V: TRBV7-8; size: -; D: -; CDR3: CASSLTRLSYNEQFF; DNA: TGTGCCAGCAGCTTAACTAGACTGAGTTACAATGAGCAGTTCTTC
J: TRBJ2-1; V: TRBV28; size: -; D: -; CDR3: CASSPSGFDEQFF; DNA: TGTGCCAGCAGTCCATCGGGTTTCGATGAGCAGTTCTTC
J: TRBJ2-3; V: TRBV3-1/TRBV3-2; size: -; D: TRBD2; CDR3: CASTLAGGQRGQYF; DNA: TGTGCCAGCACCCTAGCGGGAGGCCAACGGGGGCAGTATTTT
J: TRBJ2-1; V: TRBV6-6; size: -; D: -; CDR3: CASSYLGLTTYNEQFF; DNA: TGTGCCAGCAGTTATCTGGGACTGACTACTTACAATGAGCAGTTCTTC
J: TRBJ1-6; V: TRBV27; size: -; D: -; CDR3: CASSPRYNSPLHF; DNA: TGTGCCAGCAGTCCTCGCTATAATTCACCCCTCCACTTT
J: TRBJ1-4; V: TRBV5-4; size: -; D: TRBD1; CDR3: CASSFLSGQGTF; DNA: TGTGCCAGCAGCTTTTTGTCGGGACAGGGAACTTTT
J: TRBJ2-7; V: TRBV2; size: -; D: TRBD1; CDR3: CATRDRSYEQYF; DNA: TGTGCCACCCGGGACAGATCCTACGAGCAGTACTTC
J: TRBJ2-5; V: TRBV4-1; size: -; D: TRBD2; CDR3: CASSGHTSGKETQYF; DNA: TGCGCCAGCAGCGGACACACTAGCGGAAAAGAGACCCAGTACTTC
J: TRBJ2-1; V: TRBV28; size: -; D: TRBD2; CDR3: CASIGGGTRGGKEQFF; DNA: TGTGCCAGCATCGGAGGCGGGACTAGGGGAGGAAAAGAGCAGTTCTTC
J: TRBJ1-3; V: TRBV10-2; size: -; D: -; CDR3: CASRTTGNTIYF; DNA: TGCGCCAGCAGGACAACTGGAAACACCATATATTTT
J: TRBJ2-1; V: TRBV30; size: once; D: -; CDR3: CAWSVLRQAMEQFF; DNA: TGTGCCTGGAGTGTACTGCGCCAGGCTATGGAGCAGTTCTTC
J: TRBJ2-7; V: TRBV29-1; size: -; D: -; CDR3: CSVVVVRGEQYF; DNA: TGCAGCGTTGTAGTAGTAAGGGGCGAGCAGTACTTC
J: TRBJ2-7; V: TRBV28; size: -; D: -; CDR3: CASTQGFEQYF; DNA: TGTGCCAGCACGCAGGGGTTCGAGCAGTACTTC
J: TRBJ1-1; V: TRBV6-5; size: -; D: TRBD1; CDR3: CASSTQQGATEAFF; DNA: TGTGCCAGCTCTACCCAACAGGGGGCCACTGAAGCTTTCTTT
J: TRBJ1-6; V: TRBV2; size: -; D: TRBD1; CDR3: CASIGRGNSPLHF; DNA: TGTGCCAGCATCGGCAGGGGGAATTCACCCCTCCACTTT
J: TRBJ1-5; V: TRBV2; size: -; D: TRBD1; CDR3: CASSEGQSSNQPQHF; DNA: TGTGCCAGCAGTGAGGGACAGTCTAGCAATCAGCCCCAGCATTTT
J: TRBJ2-2; V: TRBV11-3; size: few; D: TRBD2; CDR3: CASSPGGANTGELFF; DNA: TGTGCCAGCAGCCCGGGAGGCGCGAACACCGGGGAGCTGTTTTTT
J: TRBJ2-1; V: TRBV28; size: -; D: -; CDR3: CASGYLRYNEQFF; DNA: TGTGCCAGCGGTTACCTTAGATACAATGAGCAGTTCTTC
J: TRBJ2-1; V: TRBV30; size: once; D: -; CDR3: CAWTGGSSYNEQFF; DNA: TGTGCCTGGACCGGCGGCAGCTCCTACAATGAGCAGTTCTTC
J: TRBJ2-1; V: TRBV30; size: -; D: -; CDR3: CAWMGGELDEQFF; DNA: TGTGCCTGGATGGGTGGAGAGCTCGATGAGCAGTTCTTC
J: TRBJ2-7; V: TRBV2; size: -; D: -; CDR3: CASRGPAYEQYF; DNA: TGTGCCAGCAGGGGCCCTGCCTACGAGCAGTACTTC
J: TRBJ1-4; V: TRBV3-1/TRBV3-2; size: -; D: -; CDR3: CASSLGTHEKLFF; DNA: TGTGCCAGCAGCCTCGGGACACACGAAAAACTGTTTTTT
J: TRBJ1-2; V: TRBV5-4; size: -; D: -; CDR3: CASSFSASYGYTF; DNA: TGTGCCAGCAGCTTTTCTGCTAGCTATGGCTACACCTTC
J: TRBJ2-3; V: TRBV5-6; size: -; D: TRBD1; CDR3: CASSLPGTGGLGSTDTQYF; DNA: TGTGCCAGCAGCTTACCCGGGACAGGGGGCCTGGGTTCGACAGATACGCAGTATTTT
J: TRBJ2-7; V: TRBV2; size: -; D: TRBD2; CDR3: CASSQIRGSSSEQYF; DNA: TGTGCCAGCAGTCAAATCCGCGGGAGCTCTTCCGAGCAGTACTTC
J: TRBJ2-1; V: TRBV28; size: -; D: TRBD1; CDR3: CASSPSRDRVLVLQFF; DNA: TGTGCCAGCAGCCCATCCCGGGACAGGGTTTTAGTTTTGCAGTTCTTC
J: TRBJ1-1; V: TRBV7-9; size: -; D: -; CDR3: CASSLSGGLSTEAFF; DNA: TGTGCCAGCAGCTTAAGCGGGGGCTTGAGCACTGAAGCTTTCTTT
J: TRBJ1-2; V: TRBV14; size: -; D: -; CDR3: CASSQWQGLLYTF; DNA: TGTGCCAGCAGCCAATGGCAGGGACTACTGTACACCTTC
J: TRBJ2-2; V: TRBV11-3; size: -; D: -; CDR3: CASSATGSNTGELFF; DNA: TGTGCCAGCAGCGCTACAGGCTCGAACACCGGGGAGCTGTTTTTT
J: TRBJ1-5; V: TRBV27; size: -; D: -; CDR3: CATCRAPGQPQHF; DNA: TGTGCCACGTGCCGGGCCCCGGGGCAGCCCCAGCATTTT
J: TRBJ1-1; V: TRBV28; size: -; D: -; CDR3: CASSPDSWKTGAFF; DNA: TGTGCCAGTAGCCCGGACAGCTGGAAGACGGGGGCTTTCTTT
J: TRBJ1-1; V: TRBV21-1; size: -; D: -; CDR3: CASSSGPKRAFF; DNA: TGTGCCAGCAGTAGCGGACCTAAAAGAGCTTTCTTT
J: TRBJ2-4; V: TRBV15; size: -; D: TRBD1; CDR3: CATSRRGQGGDIQYF; DNA: TGTGCCACCAGCAGGCGAGGACAGGGTGGAGACATTCAGTACTTC
J: TRBJ2-2; V: TRBV5-1; size: -; D: -; CDR3: CASSSLNTREELFF; DNA: TGCGCCAGCAGCTCACTAAATACCAGGGAGGAGCTGTTTTTT
J: TRBJ1-2; V: TRBV2; size: -; D: TRBD1; CDR3: CASTRDRGGGYGYTF; DNA: TGTGCCAGCACAAGGGACAGGGGAGGCGGCTATGGCTACACCTTC
J: TRBJ2-3; V: TRBV5-1; size: -; D: TRBD2; CDR3: CASSLNPPGGDTQYF; DNA: TGCGCCAGCAGTTTAAACCCGCCGGGGGGGGATACGCAGTATTTT
J: TRBJ2-2; V: TRBV5-1; size: -; D: TRBD2; CDR3: CASSFGLANTGELFF; DNA: TGCGCCAGCAGCTTCGGACTAGCTAACACCGGGGAGCTGTTTTTT
J: TRBJ2-7; V: TRBV7-2; size: once; D: -; CDR3: CASSFVVGGREQYF; DNA: TGTGCCAGCAGCTTTGTGGTCGGAGGGCGCGAGCAGTACTTC
J: TRBJ2-1; V: TRBV5-7; size: -; D: -; CDR3: CASSLWTTGNEQFF; DNA: TGTGCCAGCAGCTTGTGGACCACAGGCAATGAGCAGTTCTTC
J: TRBJ2-1; V: TRBV5-4; size: once; D: TRBD1; CDR3: CASSSMTGDDEQFF; DNA: TGTGCCAGCAGCAGTATGACAGGGGACGATGAGCAGTTCTTC
J: TRBJ2-3; V: TRBV11-1; size: -; D: -; CDR3: CASSLGRGGTDTQYF; DNA: TGTGCCAGCAGCTTAGGGCGGGGCGGCACAGATACGCAGTATTTT